Listed here are 10 T cell receptor beta chains from one sample, sequenced in a study of cytomegalovirus exposure and HLA in healthy donors. In the PCR, 60 Vbeta and 13 Jbeta primers were used. Here immunoSEQ multiplex PCR was the method, and the copy in TCRdb shows in-frame clones only, minus some. The sample yields 75,000 to 100,000 clones, around 71% seen once. The source material was PBMCs. The receptors here all came from a man between 60 and 75 years old in good health and CMV-seronegative.

This clone was observed once. The genes are TRBV7-8 and TRBJ2-3; 7 nucleotides match TRBD2. The V and J ends lost 4 bases and 0 bases, in that order; junction bases with no gene match: 1. The germline gives CDR1 SGHVS, CDR2 FQNEAQ. The CDR3 contains 14 residues. The CDR3 region is CASSSGLSTDTQYF. CDR3 coding DNA: TGTGCCAGCAGCTCGGGACTAAGCACAGATACGCAGTATTTT. Based on the CDR3 plus reference TRBV7-8 and TRBJ2-3, the full variable domain is GAGVSQSPRYKVAKRGQDVALRCDPISGHVSLFWYQQALGQGPEFLTYFQNEAQLDKSGLPSDRFFAERPEGSVSTLKIQRTQQEDSAVYLCASSSGLSTDTQYFGPGTRLTVL.

The chain carries TRBV2 and TRBJ2-7; 9 nucleotides agree with TRBD2. Germline V CDR1 and CDR2: SNHLY, FYNNEI. Unmatched junction bases numbered 11, after V lost 8 bases and J lost 6 bases. The CDR3 covers 14 residues. Here the CDR3 DNA reads TGTGCCAGCGGAATTAGCGGGAGAGCGAGCGAGCAGTACTTC. It is translated as CASGISGRASEQYF.

This chain links TRBV6-4 with TRBJ2-5; D uncertain. Deletions cut 0 bases from V and 3 bases from J, with 14 bases between. This CDR3 spans 16 amino acids. Germline values: CDR1 MRHNA, CDR2 SNTAGT. The CDR3 loop reads CASSDSIPPQEETQYF. In DNA, the CDR3 is TGTGCCAGCAGTGACTCGATCCCCCCCCAGGAAGAGACCCAGTACTTC.

The rearrangement joins TRBV18 to TRBJ2-7; 7 bases are a match to TRBD1. The CDR3 consists of 15 residues. The ends lost 3 bases at V and 3 bases at J; junction bases unmatched: 8. Germline lookup yields CDR1 KGHSH and CDR2 LQKENI. Here the CDR3 reads CASSPRQGTFYEQYF. The CDR3 DNA is TGTGCCAGCTCACCCCGACAGGGAACGTTCTACGAGCAGTACTTC.

This rearrangement joins TRBV6-1 to TRBJ2-1; possible D gene TRBD2, 6 bases. Per germline, CDR1 MNHNS and CDR2 SASEGT. V was pared by 10 bases and J by 3 bases, with 16 bases between. The CDR3 runs 14 residues. The CDR3 reads CATQADYNYNEQFF. Written as DNA, the CDR3 is TGTGCCACCCAGGCGGACTACAACTACAATGAGCAGTTCTTC.

The chain carries TRBV28 and TRBJ2-1, with no clear D. The V end was cut by 7 bases, the J end by 10 bases, with 8 bases between. The CDR3 contains 10 residues. Germline CDR1 and CDR2: MDHEN and SYDVKM. The CDR3 nucleotides read TGTGCCAGCAAGGAGAGGGAGCAGTTCTTC. Its protein product is CASKEREQFF.

In this sample, this clone turned up a few times. CDR3 in DNA: TGTGCCAGTAATCTAGCCTCTCCGAACACCGGGGAGCTGTTTTTT. Protein sequence: CASNLASPNTGELFF. The genes are TRBV19 and TRBJ2-2, with D perhaps TRBD2 (5 bases). Trimming removed 7 bases at V and 0 bases at J, with 12 bases between. Germline V gives CDR1 LNHDA, CDR2 SQIVND (reference sequence). This CDR3 has 15 residues.

Of note for this clone: Other DNA sequences within the sample encode an identical CDR3. The chain employs TRBV29-1 and TRBJ2-5, with TRBD2 matching over 15 bases. CDR1 is SQVTM, CDR2 ANQGSEA, per germline. The CDR3 consists of 13 residues. V lost 7 bases, J lost 5 bases, and 2 bases stayed unmatched. As DNA, the CDR3 is TGCAGCGGGACTAGCGGGAGGGGTGAGACCCAGTACTTC. It codes for CSGTSGRGETQYF.

The rearrangement links TRBV27 to TRBJ2-3, with a weak D call TRBD1 (6 bases). Looked up from germline, CDR1 is MNHEY and CDR2 is SMNVEV (reference sequence). V was clipped by 4 bases and J by 6 bases, with 14 bases between them. The CDR3 totals 14 residues. CDR3 protein: CASSWGQGLDTQYF. The CDR3 DNA reads TGTGCCAGCAGTTGGGGTCAGGGGCTGGATACGCAGTATTTT.

CDR3 DNA: TGTGCCAGCAGCCCCGGGTTGGGGCCCCAGCATTTT. This translates into CASSPGLGPQHF. The chain carries TRBV5-5 and TRBJ1-5; D uncertain. CDR1 is SGHKS and CDR2 is YYEKEE in the germline V gene (reference sequence). V lost 4 bases and J 9 bases, leaving 11 bases between the germline ends. This CDR3 is 12 amino acids long.